One sample yielded the 18 T cell receptor beta chains listed below, sequenced in a study of technical replicates of blood from a handful of donors. Clones were read by immunoSEQ multiplex PCR, and TCRdb kept only the in-frame ones, dropping some. The repertoire has tens of thousands of clones, 95% to 96% of them found once; the top ten carry about 0.41%. Sequenced sample: T cells isolated from PBMCs. These TCRs come from a human donor in good health.

The chain carries TRBV14 and TRBJ2-5; weak D call: TRBD2 (6 bases). This CDR3 is built from 13 residues. CDR1 is SGHDN, CDR2 FVKESK, per germline. Trimming removed 1 base at V and 8 bases at J, with 11 bases between. CDR3 region: CASSQATGDTQYF. In DNA, the CDR3 is TGTGCCAGCAGCCAAGCCACGGGGGATACCCAGTACTTC.

This chain joins TRBV7-9 and TRBJ2-1; D possibly corresponds to TRBD2 (5 bases). V shed 1 base and J shed 10 bases, with 20 bases lying between them. The germline gives CDR1 SEHNR, CDR2 FQNEAQ (reference sequence). The CDR3 covers 16 residues. CDR3 in amino acids: CASSLEVSRTEREQFF. CDR3 bases: TGTGCCAGCAGCTTAGAAGTAAGCAGGACTGAGCGGGAGCAGTTCTTC.

The chain is built from TRBV28 and TRBJ1-1; 7 bases map to TRBD1. This CDR3 contains 13 residues. Germline V gene lookup returns CDR1 MDHEN and CDR2 SYDVKM. Unmatched junction bases numbered 3, after V lost 6 bases and J lost 2 bases. DNA of the CDR3: TGTGCCAGCAGGACAGGGTCCAACACTGAAGCTTTCTTT. Translated, it gives CASRTGSNTEAFF.

The CDR3 region is CASSLAAGVYSEQFF. The CDR3 DNA sequence: TGTGCCAGCAGCTTGGCTGCGGGAGTTTATAGTGAGCAGTTCTTC. This rearrangement joins TRBV5-6 to TRBJ2-1; TRBD2 matches 7 bases. Germline trimming cut 0 bases from V and 9 bases from J; bases unmatched to any gene: 9. The germline V gene has CDR1 SGHDT and CDR2 YYEEEE. The CDR3 runs to 15 residues.

The chain employs TRBV4-1 and TRBJ2-2; TRBD1 aligns across 9 bases. V dropped 6 bases and J dropped 6; count of bases not matched to a gene: 8. CDR1 MGHRA and CDR2 YSYEKL come from the germline V gene. The CDR3 has 15 residues. The CDR3: CASSPGQGKAGELFF. The DNA of the CDR3 is TGCGCCAGCAGTCCGGGACAGGGAAAGGCCGGGGAGCTGTTTTTT.

The V and J genes are TRBV2 and TRBJ2-7; TRBD2 agrees at 12 bases. J was trimmed by 0 bases and V by 9 bases; bases with no gene match: 3. The CDR3 totals 14 residues. Per the germline V gene, CDR1 is SNHLY and CDR2 is FYNNEI. CDR3 in DNA: TGTGCCAGTGAGACTAGCGGGAGCTCCTACGAGCAGTACTTC. Translating it yields CASETSGSSYEQYF.

The CDR3 bases are TGTGCCAGCAGTGACTCTCGACAGGGTGGCTACACCTTC. Protein: CASSDSRQGGYTF. This sequence joins TRBV6-4 and TRBJ1-2; 7 nucleotides line up with TRBD1. The V gene's germline CDR1 is MRHNA and CDR2 SNTAGT. Trimming removed 0 bases from V and 7 bases from J; junction bases left unmatched: 2. The CDR3 runs 13 residues.

The rearrangement uses TRBV13 and TRBJ2-1; D may be TRBD1 (6 bases). Trimming took off 5 bases at V and 6 bases at J, with 11 bases between the two ends. CDR3 length equals 13 residues. Per the germline V gene, CDR1 is PRHDT and CDR2 is FYEKMQ (reference sequence). For the CDR3, the DNA is TGTGCCAGCAGCCCGGGGACACTCAATGAGCAGTTCTTC. Amino acids: CASSPGTLNEQFF.

Many counts were recorded for this clone. The V gene is TRBV6-5, the J gene TRBJ2-3; 7 bases map to TRBD2. The CDR3 is made up of 14 amino acids. Germline assignment: CDR1 MNHEY and CDR2 SVGAGI. V lost 7 bases to trimming and J lost 3 bases; unmatched junction nucleotides: 7. Here the CDR3 reads CASTGLGYTDTQYF. The DNA of the CDR3 is TGTGCCAGCACCGGACTAGGCTATACAGATACGCAGTATTTT.

The V gene is TRBV25-1, the J gene TRBJ2-1; 14 bases match TRBD2. Germline V gene lookup returns CDR1 MGHDK and CDR2 SYGVNS. This CDR3 has 16 residues. Trimming at V came to 1 base and at J to 5 bases, leaving 1 base not matched to a gene. The CDR3 loop is CASSELGLAGDNEQFF. The CDR3 bases are TGTGCCAGCAGTGAATTGGGACTAGCGGGAGACAATGAGCAGTTCTTC.

The chain employs TRBV6-7 and TRBJ2-1, with D unclear. TRBV6-7 is noted as an ORF with a role that remains uncertain. Trimming took off 6 bases at V and 2 bases at J, with 14 bases between the two ends. This CDR3 is built from 15 residues. Written as DNA, the CDR3 is TGTGCCAGCAGGGAAGGAGAGAACCCCTACAATGAGCAGTTCTTC. Its protein product is CASREGENPYNEQFF.

V is TRBV5-5 and J is TRBJ2-3; D gene ambiguous. The CDR3 is made up of 14 amino acids. Looked up from germline, CDR1 is SGHKS and CDR2 is YYEKEE (reference sequence). Trimming stripped 0 bases from V and 5 bases from J, with 10 bases between. The CDR3 loop reads CASSLGVPGDTQYF. As DNA, the CDR3 is TGTGCCAGCAGCTTGGGTGTCCCCGGAGATACGCAGTATTTT.

The chain joins TRBV10-1 to TRBJ1-1, with D tentatively TRBD1 (5 bases). Germline V gives CDR1 WNHNN, CDR2 SYGVQD (reference sequence). This CDR3 spans 15 amino acids. Deletions cut 3 bases from V and 0 bases from J, with 11 bases between. CDR3 coding DNA: TGCGCCAGCAGTGACTCCGGACAAGTGAACACTGAAGCTTTCTTT. Protein sequence: CASSDSGQVNTEAFF.

V gene TRBV19 combines with J gene TRBJ2-3; 9 positions agree with TRBD1. Germline V CDR1 and CDR2: LNHDA, SQIVND (reference sequence). After removal of 5 bases from V and 5 bases from J, the junction contained 2 bases not matched to a gene. The CDR3 runs 13 residues. This CDR3 reads CASSRDREDTQYF. The CDR3 DNA follows: TGTGCCAGTAGTCGGGACAGGGAAGATACGCAGTATTTT. The full variable domain, rest sourced from reference TRBV19 and TRBJ2-3, is DGGITQSPKYLFRKEGQNVTLSCEQNLNHDAMYWYRQDPGQGLRLIYYSQIVNDFQKGDIAEGYSVSREKKESFPLTVTSAQKNPTAFYLCASSRDREDTQYFGPGTRLTVL.

The chain has TRBV11-2 and TRBJ1-2; D ambiguous. V was trimmed by 4 bases and J by 8 bases, leaving 23 bases between them. Germline V gene lookup returns CDR1 SGHAT and CDR2 FQNNGV. CDR3 length: 16 residues. In DNA form, the CDR3 reads TGTGCCAGCAGCTCCTTTCCCGACCGTAACCTCGGGGGCTACACCTTC. Its translation is CASSSFPDRNLGGYTF.

The V gene is TRBV11-3, the J gene TRBJ2-1, with 10 nucleotides matching TRBD1. The ends lost 5 bases at V and 7 bases at J; junction bases unmatched: 11. Germline V gene sequence: CDR1 SGHNT, CDR2 YENEEA. The CDR3 loop spans 16 amino acids. The CDR3 DNA sequence: TGTGCCAGCAGCCCTGGGACAGGGGAGGGTGGGAATGAGCAGTTCTTC. This gives the protein CASSPGTGEGGNEQFF.

The chain carries TRBV6-5 and TRBJ2-7; D remains ambiguous. CDR1 is MNHEY and CDR2 is SVGAGI in the germline V gene. The length of the CDR3 is 13 residues. With 7 bases removed from V and 3 bases from J, the gap between germline ends came to 13 bases. The CDR3 nucleotides read TGTGCCAGCACACAGCCGCCTTACTACGAGCAGTACTTC. Residues: CASTQPPYYEQYF.

V usage is TRBV5-1 and J usage is TRBJ2-1; TRBD2 matches 9 bases. Germline V gene sequence: CDR1 SGHRS, CDR2 YFSETQ. The CDR3 totals 14 residues. With 8 bases clipped from V and 0 bases from J, the junction kept 3 bases outside the gene matches. The CDR3 loop is CASRLADSYNEQFF. CDR3 sequence (DNA): TGCGCCAGTCGACTAGCGGACTCCTACAATGAGCAGTTCTTC. Combining the CDR3 with reference TRBV5-1 and TRBJ2-1 gives the whole variable domain KAGVTQTPRYLIKTRGQQVTLSCSPISGHRSVSWYQQTPGQGLQFLFEYFSETQRNKGNFPGRFSGRQFSNSRSEMNVSTLELGDSALYLCASRLADSYNEQFFGPGTRLTVL.